This TCR beta chain came from a study of identical twins. From the 5' RACE reads, TCRdb called clonotypes with MiXCR, one entry per CDR3 protein. The sample includes some 760,000 distinct CDR3 sequences, 15% to 20% of them seen just once. The ends lost 6 bases at V and 5 bases at J; junction bases unmatched: 3. The CDR3 sequence is 14 residues long. These records were also assigned to another study, of T cells expressing NK-cell markers. That investigation notes: It was from sorted CD3+CD56+NKG2C+, CD3+CD56+NKG2C- and CD3+CD56-NKG2C+ T cells that TCR beta repertoires came.

This rearrangement joins TRBV12-3 or TRBV12-4 to TRBJ2-3; TRBD2 agrees at 12 bases. This TCR was recovered from a young woman in good health. The source material was PBMCs. CDR3 DNA sequence: TGTGCCAGCAGGAGACTAGCGGGGGAAGATACGCAGTATTTT. It encodes CASRRLAGEDTQYF.